This entry is about one T cell receptor (beta chain). The target antigen is unknown. This sample stems from a study of T cell responses to AZD1222 COVID-19 vaccine. Findings and caveats of the study: Reportedly, nearly half of unique spike TCRs recognized epitopes outside B.1.351/B.1.1.7 mutations.

The CDR3 is 15 residues long. The V and J ends lost 5 bases and 0 bases, in that order; junction bases with no gene match: 4. In germline, CDR1 is LNHDA, CDR2 SQIVND (reference sequence). Assay: immunoSEQ multiplex PCR; the TCRdb copy retains only in-frame clones and omits some. Of 150,000 to 180,000 clones in the sample, more than 90% were seen once. The sequence was obtained from an adult in good health. The chain employs TRBV19 and TRBJ1-5, with TRBD1 matching 7 bases. This sample comprised peripheral blood, obtained on day 0 of AZD1222 vaccination. The CDR3: CASSLDRASNQPQHF. Written as DNA, the CDR3 is TGTGCCAGTAGTCTTGACAGGGCTAGCAATCAGCCCCAGCATTTT.